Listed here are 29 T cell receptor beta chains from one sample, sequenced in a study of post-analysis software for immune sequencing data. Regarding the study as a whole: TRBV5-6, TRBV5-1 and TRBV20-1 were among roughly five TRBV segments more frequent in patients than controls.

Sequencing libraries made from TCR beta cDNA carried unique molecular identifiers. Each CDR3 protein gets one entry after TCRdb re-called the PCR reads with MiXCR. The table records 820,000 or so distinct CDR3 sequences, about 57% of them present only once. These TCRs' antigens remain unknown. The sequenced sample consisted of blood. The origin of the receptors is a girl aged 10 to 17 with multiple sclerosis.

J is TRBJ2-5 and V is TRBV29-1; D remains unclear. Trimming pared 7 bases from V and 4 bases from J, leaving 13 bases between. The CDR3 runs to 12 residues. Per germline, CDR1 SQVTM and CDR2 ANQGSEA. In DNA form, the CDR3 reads TGCAGCGAAAGGGAACAGAGAGAGACCCAGTACTTC. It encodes CSEREQRETQYF.

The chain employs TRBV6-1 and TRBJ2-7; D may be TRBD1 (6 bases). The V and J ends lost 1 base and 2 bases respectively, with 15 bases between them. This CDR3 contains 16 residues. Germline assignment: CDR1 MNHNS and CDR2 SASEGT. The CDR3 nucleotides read TGTGCCAGCAGTGAAGGATCCGGGTGGGGGCCCTACGAGCAGTACTTC. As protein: CASSEGSGWGPYEQYF.

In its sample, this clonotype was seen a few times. The DNA of the CDR3 is TGTGCCAGCAGTGGGTCACTAGCCCAAGAGACCCAGTACTTC. It is translated as CASSGSLAQETQYF. V is TRBV6-1 and J is TRBJ2-5; a weak D match, TRBD2 (6 bases). The CDR3 contains 14 residues. The germline gives CDR1 MNHNS, CDR2 SASEGT. V was shortened by 4 bases and J by 1 base, with 10 bases between the two germline ends.

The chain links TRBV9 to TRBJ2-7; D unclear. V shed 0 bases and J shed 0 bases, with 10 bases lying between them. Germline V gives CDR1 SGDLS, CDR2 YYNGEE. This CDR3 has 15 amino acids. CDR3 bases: TGTGCCAGCAGCGTAGCGGCCGCTAGCTCCTACGAGCAGTACTTC. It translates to CASSVAAASSYEQYF. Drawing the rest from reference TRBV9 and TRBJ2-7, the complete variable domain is DSGVTQTPKHLITATGQRVTLRCSPRSGDLSVYWYQQSLDQGLQFLIQYYNGEERAKGNILERFSAQQFPDLHSELNLSSLELGDSALYFCASSVAAASSYEQYFGPGTRLTVT.

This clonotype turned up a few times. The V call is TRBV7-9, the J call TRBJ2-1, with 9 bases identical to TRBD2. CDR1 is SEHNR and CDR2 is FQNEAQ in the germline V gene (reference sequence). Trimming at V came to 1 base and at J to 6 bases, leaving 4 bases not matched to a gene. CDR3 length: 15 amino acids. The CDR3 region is CASSLGAGGGNEQFF. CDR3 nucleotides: TGTGCCAGCAGCTTAGGAGCGGGAGGCGGCAATGAGCAGTTCTTC.

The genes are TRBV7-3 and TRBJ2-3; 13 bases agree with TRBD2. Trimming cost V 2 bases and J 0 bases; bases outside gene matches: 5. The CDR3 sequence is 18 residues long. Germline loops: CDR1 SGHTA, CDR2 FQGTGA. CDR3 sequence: CASSLDGLAGASTDTQYF. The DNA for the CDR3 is TGTGCCAGCAGCTTAGATGGACTAGCGGGGGCCAGCACAGATACGCAGTATTTT.

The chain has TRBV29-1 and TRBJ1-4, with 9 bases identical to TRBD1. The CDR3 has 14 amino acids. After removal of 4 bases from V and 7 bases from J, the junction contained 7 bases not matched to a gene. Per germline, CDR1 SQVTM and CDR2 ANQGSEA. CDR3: CSVGRTGVVEKLFF. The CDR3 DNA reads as TGCAGCGTTGGACGGACAGGGGTTGTTGAAAAACTGTTTTTT.

Here the CDR3 reads CAISRAGTAQETQYF. The CDR3 DNA reads as TGTGCCATCAGCCGAGCCGGGACAGCGCAAGAGACCCAGTACTTC. This rearrangement joins TRBV10-3 to TRBJ2-5; 7 nucleotides line up with TRBD1. Germline loops: CDR1 ENHRY, CDR2 SYGVKD. CDR3 length: 15 amino acids. The ends lost 6 bases at V and 2 bases at J; junction bases unmatched: 9.

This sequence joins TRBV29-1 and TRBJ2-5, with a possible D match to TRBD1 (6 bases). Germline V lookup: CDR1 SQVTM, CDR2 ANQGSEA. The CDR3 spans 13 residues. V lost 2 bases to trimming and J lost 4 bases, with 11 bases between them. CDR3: CSVERDIIETQYF. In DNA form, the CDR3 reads TGCAGCGTTGAACGGGACATAATAGAGACCCAGTACTTC.

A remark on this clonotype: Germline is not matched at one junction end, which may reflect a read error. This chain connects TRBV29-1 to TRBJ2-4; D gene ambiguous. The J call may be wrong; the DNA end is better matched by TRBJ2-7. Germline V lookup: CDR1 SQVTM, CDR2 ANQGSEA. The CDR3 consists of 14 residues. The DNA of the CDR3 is TGCGGCGTTGCCCCACGCCTTCAGCGCTACGAGCAGTACTTC. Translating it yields CGVAPRLQRYEQYF.

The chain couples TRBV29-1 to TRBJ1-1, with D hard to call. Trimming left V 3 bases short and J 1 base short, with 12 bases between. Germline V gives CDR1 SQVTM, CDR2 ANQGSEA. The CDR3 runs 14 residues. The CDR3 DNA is TGCAGCGTTGAGGGCTTCGCTGGGAACACTGAAGCTTTCTTT. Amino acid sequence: CSVEGFAGNTEAFF.

CDR3 nucleotides: TGTGCCACCAGCAGAGGGGGGCTTTACAATGAGCAGTTCTTC. It encodes CATSRGGLYNEQFF. The V call is TRBV15, the J call TRBJ2-1, with TRBD1 as a possible D gene (6 bases). CDR3 size: 14 residues. Trimming shortened V by 1 base and J by 4 bases, and 8 bases separated the two germline ends. Per germline, CDR1 LNHNV and CDR2 YYDKDF (reference sequence). Complete variable domain (other parts from reference TRBV15 and TRBJ2-1): DAMVIQNPRYQVTQFGKPVTLSCSQTLNHNVMYWYQQKSSQAPKLLFHYYDKDFNNEADTPDNFQSRRPNTSFCFLDIRSPGLGDTAMYLCATSRGGLYNEQFFGPGTRLTVL.

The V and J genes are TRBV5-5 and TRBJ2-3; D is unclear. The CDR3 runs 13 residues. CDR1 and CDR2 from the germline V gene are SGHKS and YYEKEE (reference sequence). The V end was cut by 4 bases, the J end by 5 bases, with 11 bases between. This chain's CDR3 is CASSRRNGDTQYF. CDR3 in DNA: TGTGCCAGCAGCCGCAGGAATGGAGATACGCAGTATTTT.

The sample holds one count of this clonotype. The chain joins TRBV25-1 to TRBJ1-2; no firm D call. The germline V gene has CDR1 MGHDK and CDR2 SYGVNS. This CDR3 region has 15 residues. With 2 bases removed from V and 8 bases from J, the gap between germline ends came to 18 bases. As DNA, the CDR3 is TGTGCCAGCAGTGAAGTATCGCCCGGCCTCTCGGGCTACACCTTC. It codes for CASSEVSPGLSGYTF.

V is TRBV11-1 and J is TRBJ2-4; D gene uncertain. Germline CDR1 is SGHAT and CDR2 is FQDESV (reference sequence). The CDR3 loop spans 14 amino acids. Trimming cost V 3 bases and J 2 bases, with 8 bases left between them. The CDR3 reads CASSLRGSKNIQYF. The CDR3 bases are TGTGCCAGCAGCTTGCGCGGATCCAAAAACATTCAGTACTTC.

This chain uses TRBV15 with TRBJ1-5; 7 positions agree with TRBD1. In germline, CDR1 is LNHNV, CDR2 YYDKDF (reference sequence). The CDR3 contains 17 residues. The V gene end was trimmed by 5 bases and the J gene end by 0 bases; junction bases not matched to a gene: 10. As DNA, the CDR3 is TGTGCCACCAGCGCCCGGACAGGTCAACTTAGCAATCAGCCCCAGCATTTT. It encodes CATSARTGQLSNQPQHF.

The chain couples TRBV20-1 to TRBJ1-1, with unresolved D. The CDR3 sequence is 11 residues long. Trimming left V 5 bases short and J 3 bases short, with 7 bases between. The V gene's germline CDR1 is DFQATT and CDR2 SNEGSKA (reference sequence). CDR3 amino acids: CSAERDTEAFF. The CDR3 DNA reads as TGCAGTGCTGAGCGGGACACTGAAGCTTTCTTT.

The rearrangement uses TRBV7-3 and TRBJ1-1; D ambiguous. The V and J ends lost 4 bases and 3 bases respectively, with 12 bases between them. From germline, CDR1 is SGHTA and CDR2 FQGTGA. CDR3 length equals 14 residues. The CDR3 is CASSSRPGDTEAFF. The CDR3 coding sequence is TGTGCCAGCAGCTCCCGCCCTGGGGACACTGAAGCTTTCTTT.

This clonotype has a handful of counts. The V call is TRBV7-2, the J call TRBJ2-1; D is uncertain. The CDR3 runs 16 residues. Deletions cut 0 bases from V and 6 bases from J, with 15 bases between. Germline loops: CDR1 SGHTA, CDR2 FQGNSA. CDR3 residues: CASSLASQAPVNEQFF. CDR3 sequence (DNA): TGTGCCAGCAGCTTAGCCTCCCAAGCCCCCGTCAATGAGCAGTTCTTC.

CDR3 nucleotide sequence: TGCAGTGCTAGAGTATTAGGAGAGACGGGCGGCTACACCTTC. Amino acids: CSARVLGETGGYTF. The chain carries TRBV20-1 and TRBJ1-2; D is unresolved. CDR3 length: 14 amino acids. Germline V gene data show CDR1 as DFQATT and CDR2 as SNEGSKA (reference sequence). V dropped 1 base and J dropped 8 bases, with 17 bases sitting between them.

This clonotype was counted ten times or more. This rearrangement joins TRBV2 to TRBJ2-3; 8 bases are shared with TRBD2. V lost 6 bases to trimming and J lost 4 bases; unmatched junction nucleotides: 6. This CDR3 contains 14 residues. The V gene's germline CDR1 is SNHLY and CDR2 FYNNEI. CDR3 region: CASRTGTRADTQYF. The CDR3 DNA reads TGTGCCAGCAGGACCGGGACTAGGGCAGATACGCAGTATTTT. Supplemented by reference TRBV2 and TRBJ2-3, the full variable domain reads EPEVTQTPSHQVTQMGQEVILRCVPISNHLYFYWYRQILGQKVEFLVSFYNNEISEKSEIFDDQFSVERPDGSNFTLKIRSTKLEDSAMYFCASRTGTRADTQYFGPGTRLTVL.

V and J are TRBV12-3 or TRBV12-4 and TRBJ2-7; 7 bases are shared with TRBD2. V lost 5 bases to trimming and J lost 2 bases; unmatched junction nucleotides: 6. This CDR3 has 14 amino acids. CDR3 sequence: CASSRPGLTYEQYF. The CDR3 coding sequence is TGTGCCAGCAGTCGACCGGGACTAACCTACGAGCAGTACTTC.

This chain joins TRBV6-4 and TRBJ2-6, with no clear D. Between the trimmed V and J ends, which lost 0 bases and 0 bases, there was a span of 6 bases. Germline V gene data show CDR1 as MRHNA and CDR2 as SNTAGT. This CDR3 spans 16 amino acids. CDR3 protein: CASSDSGGSGANVLTF. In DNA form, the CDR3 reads TGTGCCAGCAGTGACTCGGGCGGCTCTGGGGCCAACGTCCTGACTTTC.

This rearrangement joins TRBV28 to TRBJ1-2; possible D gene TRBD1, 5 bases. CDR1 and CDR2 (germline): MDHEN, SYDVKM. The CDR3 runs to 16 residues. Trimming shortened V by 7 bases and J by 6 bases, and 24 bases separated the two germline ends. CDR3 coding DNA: TGTGCCAGCATCGCCCCCCCGGGCCAGGGACTACATGGCTACACCTTC. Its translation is CASIAPPGQGLHGYTF.

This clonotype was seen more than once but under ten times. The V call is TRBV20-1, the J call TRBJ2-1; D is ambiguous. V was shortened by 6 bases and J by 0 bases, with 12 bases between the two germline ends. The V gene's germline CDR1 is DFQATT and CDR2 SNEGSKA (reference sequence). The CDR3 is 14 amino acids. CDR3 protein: CSASSRSSYNEQFF. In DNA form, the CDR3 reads TGCAGTGCCAGTAGTCGGAGCTCCTACAATGAGCAGTTCTTC.

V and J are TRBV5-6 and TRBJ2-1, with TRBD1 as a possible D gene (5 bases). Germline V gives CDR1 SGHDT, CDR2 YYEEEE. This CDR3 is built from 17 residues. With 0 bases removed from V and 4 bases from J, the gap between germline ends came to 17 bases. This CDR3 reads CASSLVARDRTYNEQFF. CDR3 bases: TGTGCCAGCAGCTTGGTTGCCAGAGACAGAACATACAATGAGCAGTTCTTC.

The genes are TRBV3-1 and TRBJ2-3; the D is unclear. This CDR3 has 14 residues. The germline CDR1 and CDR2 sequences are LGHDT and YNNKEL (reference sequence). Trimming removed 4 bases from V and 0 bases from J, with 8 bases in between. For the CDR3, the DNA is TGTGCCAGCAGCCCCCTCCACAGCACAGATACGCAGTATTTT. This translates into CASSPLHSTDTQYF.

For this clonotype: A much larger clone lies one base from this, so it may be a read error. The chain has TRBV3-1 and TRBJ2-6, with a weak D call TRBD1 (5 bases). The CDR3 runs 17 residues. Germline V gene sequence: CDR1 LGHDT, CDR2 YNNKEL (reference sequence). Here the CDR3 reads CASSQEARRAGANVRTF. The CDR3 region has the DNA TGTGCCAGCAGCCAAGAGGCACGAAGGGCTGGGGCCAACGTCCGGACTTTC.

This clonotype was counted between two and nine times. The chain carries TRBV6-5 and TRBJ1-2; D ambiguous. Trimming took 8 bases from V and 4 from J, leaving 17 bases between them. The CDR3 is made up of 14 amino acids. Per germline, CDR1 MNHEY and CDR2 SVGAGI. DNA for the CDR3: TGTGCCAGCCGGAGCGGTGTTGACTTCTATGGCTACACCTTC. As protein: CASRSGVDFYGYTF.